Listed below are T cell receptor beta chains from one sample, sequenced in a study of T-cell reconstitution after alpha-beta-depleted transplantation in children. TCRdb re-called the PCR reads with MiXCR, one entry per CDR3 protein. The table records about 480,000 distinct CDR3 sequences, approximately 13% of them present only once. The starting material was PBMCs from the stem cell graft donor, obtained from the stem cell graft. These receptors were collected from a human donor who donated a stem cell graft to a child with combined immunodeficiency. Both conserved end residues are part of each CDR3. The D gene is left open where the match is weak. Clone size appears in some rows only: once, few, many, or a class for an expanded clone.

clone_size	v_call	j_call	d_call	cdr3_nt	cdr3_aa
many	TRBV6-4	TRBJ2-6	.	TGTGCCAGCAGTGATGGGGGCTCTGGGGCCAACGTCCTGACTTTC	CASSDGGSGANVLTF
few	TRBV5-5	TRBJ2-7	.	TGTGCCAGCAGCTTGGGACAGCAAGTCGCCTACGAGCAGTACTTC	CASSLGQQVAYEQYF
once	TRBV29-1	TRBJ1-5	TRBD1	TGCAGCGTAACCCCGGGACAGGGCAATCAGCCCCAGCATTTT	CSVTPGQGNQPQHF
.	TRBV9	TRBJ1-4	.	TGTGCCAGCAGCTACGGCGGGGGGACTAATGAAAAACTGTTTTTT	CASSYGGGTNEKLFF
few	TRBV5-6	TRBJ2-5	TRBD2	TGTGCCAGCAGCTTGTTCCTGAGACTAGCGGGAGAAGAGACCCAGTACTTC	CASSLFLRLAGEETQYF
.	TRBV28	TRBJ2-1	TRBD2	TGTGCCAGCAGTTTATGGGGGGGGGGTCGAGCGACGAGCCGGAGCGGTGAGCAGTTCTTC	CASSLWGGGRATSRSGEQFF
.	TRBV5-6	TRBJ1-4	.	TGTGCCAGCAGCTTGTGGAGTCTTAATGAAAAACTGTTTTTT	CASSLWSLNEKLFF
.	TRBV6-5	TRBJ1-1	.	TGTGCCAGCAGTTACCCCCTAGGGGAGAAGAACACTGAAGCTTTCTTT	CASSYPLGEKNTEAFF
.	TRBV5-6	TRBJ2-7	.	TGTGCCAGCAGCCTACAACAGACCTCCTACGAGCAGTACTTC	CASSLQQTSYEQYF
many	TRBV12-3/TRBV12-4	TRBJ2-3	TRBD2	TGTGCCAGCAGTACCGAGACTAGCGCTGGCAATACGCAGTATTTT	CASSTETSAGNTQYF
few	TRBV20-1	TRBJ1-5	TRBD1	TGCAGTGCTAGGTGGCCAGGGGGCGGCAATCAGCCCCAGCATTTT	CSARWPGGGNQPQHF
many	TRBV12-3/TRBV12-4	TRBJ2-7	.	TGTGCCAGCAGTGGGGAGAGCGAGCAGTACTTC	CASSGESEQYF
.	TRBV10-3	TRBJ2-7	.	TGTGCCATCAGTGAGTACGAGGGTCACTACGAGCAGTACTTC	CAISEYEGHYEQYF
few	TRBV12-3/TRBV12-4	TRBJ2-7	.	TGTGCCAGCAGTTTTGGGGCTAACGAGCAGTACTTC	CASSFGANEQYF
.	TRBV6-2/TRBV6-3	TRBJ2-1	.	TGTGCCAGCAGTCGACTTTCTAATGAGCAGTTCTTC	CASSRLSNEQFF
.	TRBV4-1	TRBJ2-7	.	TGCGCCAGCAGCCTTGAGGTCAGCAACCCAAGGTACGAGCAGTACTTC	CASSLEVSNPRYEQYF
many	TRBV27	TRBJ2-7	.	TGTGCCAGCAGTTTATGGTCAGGGGATCCCTCCTACGAGCAGTACTTC	CASSLWSGDPSYEQYF
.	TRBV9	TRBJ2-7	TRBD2	TGTGCCAGCAGCGTAGATCCAGCCGGGACTAGCGGGATGTACTTC	CASSVDPAGTSGMYF
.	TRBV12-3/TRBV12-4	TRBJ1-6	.	TGTGCCAGCAGTTTAGGAGGCAGGGGCAATTCACCCCTCCACTTT	CASSLGGRGNSPLHF